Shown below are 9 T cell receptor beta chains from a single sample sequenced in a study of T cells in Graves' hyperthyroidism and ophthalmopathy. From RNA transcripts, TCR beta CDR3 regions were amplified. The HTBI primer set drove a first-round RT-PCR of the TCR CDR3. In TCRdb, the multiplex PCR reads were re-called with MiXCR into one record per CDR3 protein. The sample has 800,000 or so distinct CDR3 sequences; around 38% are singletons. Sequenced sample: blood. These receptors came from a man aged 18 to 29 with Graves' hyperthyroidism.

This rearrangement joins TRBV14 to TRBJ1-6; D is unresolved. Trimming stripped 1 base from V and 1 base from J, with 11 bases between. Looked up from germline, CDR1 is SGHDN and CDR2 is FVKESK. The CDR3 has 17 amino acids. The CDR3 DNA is TGTGCCAGCAGCCAAGGACCGAGTCTTTCCTATAATTCACCCCTCCACTTT. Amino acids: CASSQGPSLSYNSPLHF.

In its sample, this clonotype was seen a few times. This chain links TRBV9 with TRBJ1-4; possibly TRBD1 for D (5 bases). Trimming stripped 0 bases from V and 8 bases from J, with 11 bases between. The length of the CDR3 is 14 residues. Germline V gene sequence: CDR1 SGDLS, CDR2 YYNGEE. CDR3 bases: TGTGCCAGCAGCGTAGAGGCAGGGAGCGAAAAACTGTTTTTT. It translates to CASSVEAGSEKLFF.

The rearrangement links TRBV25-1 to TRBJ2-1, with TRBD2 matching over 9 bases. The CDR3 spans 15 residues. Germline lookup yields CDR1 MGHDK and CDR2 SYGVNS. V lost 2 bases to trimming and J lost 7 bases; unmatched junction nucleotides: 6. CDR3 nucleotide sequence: TGTGCCAGCAGTGAACAGCTGCGGGAGGGAAATGAGCAGTTCTTC. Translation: CASSEQLREGNEQFF.

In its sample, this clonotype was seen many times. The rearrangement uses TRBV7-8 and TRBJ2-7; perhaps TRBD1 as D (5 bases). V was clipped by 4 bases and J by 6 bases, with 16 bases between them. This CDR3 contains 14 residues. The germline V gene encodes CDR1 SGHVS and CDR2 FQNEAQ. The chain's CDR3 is CASSSGLGRVEQYF. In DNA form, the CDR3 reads TGTGCCAGCAGCTCCGGTCTGGGGCGCGTCGAGCAGTACTTC.

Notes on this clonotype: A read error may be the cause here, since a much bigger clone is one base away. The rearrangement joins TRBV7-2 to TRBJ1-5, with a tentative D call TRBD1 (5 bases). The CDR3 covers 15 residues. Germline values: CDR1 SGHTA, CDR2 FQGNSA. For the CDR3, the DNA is TGTGCCAGCATCTTAGCAGACAGCAGCAATCAGCCCCAGCATTTT. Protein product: CASILADSSNQPQHF.

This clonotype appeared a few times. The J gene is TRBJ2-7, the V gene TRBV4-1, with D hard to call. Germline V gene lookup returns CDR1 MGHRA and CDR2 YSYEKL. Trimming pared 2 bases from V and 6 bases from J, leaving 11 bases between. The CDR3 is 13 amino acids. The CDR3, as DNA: TGCGCCAGCAGCCAATATAGGCATGGCGAGCAGTACTTC. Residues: CASSQYRHGEQYF.

DNA of the CDR3: TGTGCCAGCAGCCTAGGGGACAGGGATAAGAACACCATATATTTT. It specifies CASSLGDRDKNTIYF. The chain uses TRBV7-9 and TRBJ1-3; 9 bases align to TRBD1. The ends lost 5 bases at V and 7 bases at J; junction bases unmatched: 9. Germline lookup yields CDR1 SEHNR and CDR2 FQNEAQ (reference sequence). There are 15 residues in the CDR3.

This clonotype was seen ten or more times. This CDR3 reads CASSSGTSVEQYF. CDR3 bases: TGTGCCAGCAGCAGCGGGACGAGTGTCGAGCAGTACTTC. This chain links TRBV7-6 with TRBJ2-7; 7 bases are shared with TRBD2. The germline CDR1 and CDR2 sequences are SGHVS and FNYEAQ. The V and J ends lost 5 bases and 6 bases, in that order; junction bases with no gene match: 7. This CDR3 contains 13 residues.

The CDR3 reads CASSFPGQGRAYEQYF. The CDR3 DNA reads as TGTGCCAGCAGCTTTCCGGGACAGGGCAGGGCCTACGAGCAGTACTTC. This sequence joins TRBV7-2 and TRBJ2-7; 9 nucleotides line up with TRBD1. Germline assignment: CDR1 SGHTA and CDR2 FQGNSA. This CDR3 spans 16 amino acids. The junction had 8 bases not matched to a gene; V was cut back by 3 bases and J by 2 bases. Full variable domain (remainder filled in from reference TRBV7-2 and TRBJ2-7): GAGVSQSPSNKVTEKGKDVELRCDPISGHTALYWYRQSLGQGLEFLIYFQGNSAPDKSGLPSDRFSAERTGGSVSTLTIQRTQQEDSAVYLCASSFPGQGRAYEQYFGPGTRLTVT.